The TCR beta chain under discussion was sequenced for a study of CD8+CD57+ T cells in acquired aplastic anemia. Study at large: The mean DNA yield obtained from sorted CD4+ and CD8+ cells came to around 3 ug. Points from the study as a whole: Patients and healthy controls showed no significant CD8+ Simpson's diversity difference. Between patients and controls, around 31 CD8+ CDR3 sequences were found in common.

Patients chosen for sequencing had shown CD8+CD57+ cell expansion by flow cytometry. Genomic DNA provided the template from which TCR beta VDJ and CDR3 profiles were obtained. Via MiXCR, TCRdb re-called the reads, giving one row per CDR3 protein. The sample lists about 240,000 distinct CDR3 sequences; around half were seen once. As for this clonotype: Its antigen is not known.

Germline CDR1 LNHNV, CDR2 YYDKDF (reference sequence). Unmatched junction bases numbered 17, after V lost 10 bases and J lost 7 bases. This CDR3 is built from 15 residues. The clonotype originates from a human donor with aplastic anemia. The rearrangement links TRBV15 to TRBJ2-7; 9 nucleotides match TRBD1. Sequences were obtained from sorted CD4+, CD8+, or CD8+CD57+ T cells (not recorded which) from PBMCs. The CDR3 here is CASSLSRTGVREQYF. CDR3 nucleotide sequence: TGTGCCAGCAGTTTATCCAGGACAGGGGTGAGGGAGCAGTACTTC.